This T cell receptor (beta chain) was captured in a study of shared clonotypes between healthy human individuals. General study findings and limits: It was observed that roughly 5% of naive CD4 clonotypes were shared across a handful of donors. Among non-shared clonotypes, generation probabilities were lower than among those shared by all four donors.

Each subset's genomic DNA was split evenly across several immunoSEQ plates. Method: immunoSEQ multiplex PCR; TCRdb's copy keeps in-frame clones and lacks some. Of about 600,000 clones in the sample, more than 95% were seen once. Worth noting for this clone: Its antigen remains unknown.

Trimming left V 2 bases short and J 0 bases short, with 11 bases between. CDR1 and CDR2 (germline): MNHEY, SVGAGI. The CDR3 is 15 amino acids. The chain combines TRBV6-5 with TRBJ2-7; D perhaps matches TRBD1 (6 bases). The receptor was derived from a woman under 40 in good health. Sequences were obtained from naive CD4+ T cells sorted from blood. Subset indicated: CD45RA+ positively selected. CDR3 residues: CASSYRLQGSYEQYF. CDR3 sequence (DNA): TGTGCCAGCAGTTACCGTCTACAGGGCTCCTACGAGCAGTACTTC.